A selection of T cell receptor beta chains follows, all from one sample in a study of technical replicates of blood from several donors. The data were produced by immunoSEQ multiplex PCR, yet TCRdb's version contains in-frame clones alone and is incomplete. The profile shows about 70,000 clones, approximately 96% of them singletons. Sequenced material: T cells isolated from PBMCs. The receptors were gathered from a human donor in good health. The CDR3 runs from the conserved cysteine through the conserved F or W. Some rows have no size entry. The others give once, few or many, or a class for an expanded clone.

J,length,V,size,CDR3
TRBJ2-7,13,TRBV28,-,CASRSGQGYEQYF
TRBJ2-1,15,TRBV30,-,CAWSQGPGSYNEQFF
TRBJ2-5,16,TRBV14,-,CASSHKKLRGGETQYF
TRBJ1-4,13,TRBV5-6,-,CASSRDRVEKLFF
TRBJ2-1,15,TRBV6-4,-,CASSEGLAANNEQFF
TRBJ1-3,15,TRBV16,-,CASSQSAGAGNTIYF
TRBJ2-1,15,TRBV6-6,-,CASSQQGAAYNEQFF
TRBJ2-1,12,TRBV4-1,-,CASSRPGTAQFF
TRBJ1-2,15,TRBV5-4,-,CASSPDRADNYGYTF
TRBJ1-1,12,TRBV6-5,-,CASSNDGTTAFF
TRBJ2-1,17,TRBV9,-,CASSESPGTVYFGGQFF
TRBJ2-7,14,TRBV28,-,CASSAGTTLREEYF
TRBJ1-5,16,TRBV28,-,CASRKMTGWSNQPQHF
TRBJ1-2,15,TRBV12-5,-,CASGSYEVTGGGYTF
TRBJ1-5,13,TRBV27,-,CASSLDRVRPQHF
TRBJ2-7,17,TRBV19,-,CASSTIGQGARTYEQYF
TRBJ2-7,14,TRBV7-9,once,CASTPPSSEYEQYF
TRBJ1-1,12,TRBV19,-,CASTWTGFEAFF
TRBJ1-1,17,TRBV5-1,-,CASSSGDTAAMNTEAFF
TRBJ1-4,13,TRBV6-6,-,CASRTGQQGKLFF
TRBJ2-3,14,TRBV30,-,CARDRGGNTDTQYF
TRBJ2-5,14,TRBV15,-,CATSRGREQETQYF
TRBJ2-1,15,TRBV7-2,-,CASSRQGAENNEQFF
TRBJ2-4,17,TRBV2,-,CASSERAGGLAKNIQYF
TRBJ2-2,14,TRBV4-2,-,CASSQEAAGEELFF
TRBJ2-7,11,TRBV20-1,-,CSALTGWEQYF
TRBJ2-7,15,TRBV6-5,-,CASSYNRGYPYEQYF
TRBJ1-5,15,TRBV10-2,-,CASRDPDRPNQPQHF
TRBJ2-2,11,TRBV11-3,-,CASSLSGELFF
TRBJ2-3,16,TRBV7-2,-,CASSSGLAGVTDTQYF
TRBJ1-4,15,TRBV5-1,-,CASSDQGSTNEKLFF
TRBJ2-1,16,TRBV28,once,CASSHRAGDSYNEQFF
TRBJ1-2,16,TRBV5-1,once,CASSLPGQGRHYGYTF
TRBJ2-7,15,TRBV9,-,CASSVGLLSSYEQYF
TRBJ1-1,17,TRBV27,once,CASSLSGLRATDTEAFF
TRBJ1-1,17,TRBV23-1,few,CASTPKGTGGRNTEAFF
TRBJ1-2,14,TRBV27,-,CASSLDRVSYGYTF